Listed below are T cell receptor beta chains from one sample, sequenced in a study of a mutant IDH1 vaccine in newly diagnosed glioma. These receptors' targets are unknown. Data came from immunoSEQ multiplex PCR; TCRdb stores just in-frame clones and leaves some out. The sample yields tens of thousands of clones, 87% seen once. Sequenced material: PBMCs, taken from a glioma patient whose treatment included an IDH1 peptide vaccine. All receptors come from a man aged 35 to 55 with glioma. The CDR3 runs from the conserved cysteine through the conserved F or W. The D gene is left open where the match is weak. Rows may omit the clone size; those that give it use once, few, many or a size class.

size	D	V	J	CDR3	DNA
NA	TRBD1	TRBV19	TRBJ1-2	CASSMDGAVFLPYRGNYGYTF	TGTGCCAGTAGTATGGATGGGGCCGTCTTCCTTCCATACAGGGGTAACTATGGCTACACCTTC
NA	TRBD2	TRBV27	TRBJ2-3	CASKRLAGPDTQYF	TGTGCCAGCAAGAGACTAGCGGGACCAGATACGCAGTATTTT
once	TRBD2	TRBV5-1	TRBJ2-3	CASSEGLAGGSTQYF	TGCGCCAGCAGCGAGGGACTAGCGGGAGGGTCTACGCAGTATTTT
NA	TRBD1	TRBV18	TRBJ1-4	CASSAPGTGVEKLFF	TGTGCCAGCTCAGCACCTGGGACAGGGGTTGAAAAACTGTTTTTT
NA	TRBD2	TRBV9	TRBJ2-3	CASSVEPAGGSDTQYF	TGTGCCAGCAGCGTAGAACCAGCGGGAGGGTCAGATACGCAGTATTTT
NA	TRBD2	TRBV6-6	TRBJ2-3	CASSPGLAGGPDTQYF	TGTGCCAGCAGTCCAGGACTAGCGGGAGGCCCAGATACGCAGTATTTT
NA	NA	TRBV19	TRBJ1-3	CASSIISGNTIYF	TGTGCCAGTAGTATTATCTCTGGAAACACCATATATTTT
NA	NA	TRBV25-1	TRBJ1-2	CASSEPGAGLYGYTF	TGTGCCAGCAGTGAGCCCGGGGCAGGGCTCTATGGCTACACCTTC
NA	TRBD2	TRBV18	TRBJ2-7	CASTRWAGEDEQYF	TGTGCCAGCACCCGTTGGGCGGGAGAGGACGAGCAGTACTTC
NA	NA	TRBV15	TRBJ2-2	CATSPKRGVWAGELFF	TGTGCCACCAGCCCAAAACGAGGGGTGTGGGCCGGGGAGCTGTTTTTT
NA	NA	TRBV5-1	TRBJ2-7	CASSFGLGGGRTYEQYF	TGCGCCAGCAGCTTCGGCTTAGGGGGCGGGAGAACGTACGAGCAGTACTTC
NA	NA	TRBV9	TRBJ1-3	CASSADRRGNTIYF	TGTGCCAGCAGCGCAGACAGGCGCGGAAACACCATATATTTT
NA	NA	TRBV10-3	TRBJ2-7	CAISESGGSYEQYF	TGTGCCATCAGTGAGTCTGGTGGGAGCTACGAGCAGTACTTC
NA	NA	TRBV4-2	TRBJ1-2	CASSQDRTGGGYTF	TGTGCCAGCAGCCAAGATAGGACCGGCGGCGGCTACACCTTC
NA	TRBD2	TRBV7-9	TRBJ2-5	CASIGTSGIPWREETQYF	TGTGCCAGCATCGGGACTAGCGGGATCCCCTGGAGGGAGGAGACCCAGTACTTC
once	TRBD2	TRBV7-2	TRBJ2-1	CASSTGTSGSGNEQFF	TGTGCCAGCAGCACAGGGACTAGCGGGAGTGGCAATGAGCAGTTCTTC
NA	NA	TRBV9	TRBJ2-3	CASSVMGSPDTQYF	TGTGCCAGCAGCGTAATGGGTAGCCCAGATACGCAGTATTTT
NA	NA	TRBV6-5	TRBJ1-5	CASRMDGNTHQPQHF	TGTGCCAGCAGAATGGACGGAAATACACATCAGCCCCAGCATTTT
once	NA	TRBV27	TRBJ1-4	CASSLFGPDAHEKLFF	TGTGCCAGCAGTTTATTCGGGCCGGACGCTCATGAAAAACTGTTTTTT
NA	NA	TRBV7-9	TRBJ2-3	CASSLMPDTQYF	TGTGCCAGCAGCTTAATGCCAGATACGCAGTATTTT
NA	NA	TRBV6-5	TRBJ2-5	CASCTGETQYF	TGTGCCAGCTGCACGGGGGAGACCCAGTACTTC
NA	TRBD1	TRBV9	TRBJ1-4	CASSSGGFGEKLFF	TGTGCCAGCAGCTCAGGGGGATTCGGGGAAAAACTGTTTTTT
NA	NA	TRBV19	TRBJ1-5	CASSIIQSQPQHF	TGTGCCAGTAGTATCATCCAGAGTCAGCCCCAGCATTTT
NA	NA	TRBV21-1	TRBJ2-7	CASSKAGEPYEQYF	TGTGCCAGCAGCAAAGCTGGGGAGCCCTACGAGCAGTACTTC
NA	TRBD1	TRBV6-5	TRBJ1-1	CATQTGDTEAFF	TGTGCCACTCAAACAGGGGACACTGAAGCTTTCTTT
NA	NA	TRBV5-5	TRBJ2-7	CASSPGDLRAYEQYF	TGTGCCAGCAGCCCGGGGGACCTCCGGGCCTACGAGCAGTACTTC
NA	NA	TRBV7-9	TRBJ2-3	CASSRGLPSTDTQYF	TGTGCCAGCAGCCGAGGGCTTCCTAGCACAGATACGCAGTATTTT
NA	NA	TRBV27	TRBJ1-2	CASSPPLGVGDYGYTF	TGTGCCAGCAGTCCCCCTTTAGGGGTTGGGGACTATGGCTACACCTTC
NA	NA	TRBV27	TRBJ1-3	CASSSPGNTIYF	TGTGCCAGCAGTTCCCCTGGAAACACCATATATTTT
NA	NA	TRBV6-1	TRBJ2-3	CASRTAVLSDTQYF	TGTGCCAGCAGGACGGCCGTTTTATCCGATACGCAGTATTTT
NA	TRBD1	TRBV9	TRBJ1-4	CASSVGQSNEKLFF	TGTGCCAGCAGCGTGGGACAGAGCAATGAAAAACTGTTTTTT
few	TRBD1	TRBV6-1	TRBJ1-5	CASSEAGGGWQPQHF	TGTGCCAGCAGTGAAGCAGGAGGGGGCTGGCAGCCCCAGCATTTT
NA	TRBD1	TRBV5-4	TRBJ1-4	CASSSGVGQVF	TGTGCCAGCAGCTCTGGCGTCGGACAGGTCTTT
NA	NA	TRBV18	TRBJ1-1	CASSTGQNTEAFF	TGTGCCAGCTCAACGGGACAGAACACTGAAGCTTTCTTT
NA	NA	TRBV6-6	TRBJ2-6	CASSKQESGANVLTF	TGTGCCAGCAGCAAGCAGGAATCTGGGGCCAACGTCCTGACTTTC
NA	NA	TRBV5-5	TRBJ2-1	CASSVRGGGSNEQFF	TGTGCCAGCAGCGTACGGGGAGGGGGGAGCAATGAGCAGTTCTTC
NA	NA	TRBV7-6	TRBJ2-7	CASSSRLGGGRGYEQYF	TGTGCCAGCAGCTCCCGGCTGGGGGGCGGCAGGGGCTACGAGCAGTACTTC
NA	TRBD2	TRBV5-6	TRBJ2-7	CASSSQRRGRAPEQYF	TGTGCCAGCAGCTCCCAACGCCGCGGGAGGGCCCCTGAGCAGTACTTC
NA	NA	TRBV19	TRBJ2-7	CASSPPGDEQYF	TGTGCCAGTAGTCCTCCCGGTGACGAGCAGTACTTC
NA	TRBD1	TRBV5-4	TRBJ2-1	CASSVGQGAYEQFF	TGTGCCAGCAGCGTAGGACAGGGGGCATATGAGCAGTTCTTC
NA	NA	TRBV4-3	TRBJ2-1	CASSQDRRPNEQFF	TGCGCCAGCAGCCAAGATCGACGGCCCAATGAGCAGTTCTTC
NA	NA	TRBV5-4	TRBJ2-1	CASSLDGAYNEQFF	TGTGCCAGCAGCTTGGACGGGGCCTACAATGAGCAGTTCTTC
NA	NA	TRBV9	TRBJ2-7	CASSVAGTSYEQYF	TGTGCCAGCAGCGTAGCGGGGACCTCCTACGAGCAGTACTTC
NA	TRBD2	TRBV2	TRBJ2-5	CASRGLAVTETQYF	TGTGCCAGCAGAGGACTAGCGGTTACTGAGACCCAGTACTTC
once	NA	TRBV5-8	TRBJ1-5	CASSFTQPQHF	TGTGCCAGCAGCTTTACCCAGCCCCAGCATTTT
NA	NA	TRBV27	TRBJ2-5	CASSLRGVGWETQYF	TGTGCCAGCAGTTTAAGGGGTGTGGGGTGGGAGACCCAGTACTTC
NA	NA	TRBV5-4	TRBJ2-7	CATSLYPSSTYEQYF	TGTGCCACTTCACTCTATCCCTCCTCAACATACGAGCAGTACTTC
NA	TRBD1	TRBV7-8	TRBJ2-7	CASTTGRDRGDEQYF	TGTGCCAGCACCACGGGGCGGGACAGGGGCGACGAGCAGTACTTC
NA	NA	TRBV4-3	TRBJ2-4	CASSQGVGEANIQYF	TGCGCCAGCAGCCAAGGTGTAGGGGAAGCGAACATTCAGTACTTC
NA	TRBD1	TRBV5-1	TRBJ1-4	CASRPGGQAAWEKLFF	TGCGCCAGCAGGCCGGGCGGACAGGCCGCGTGGGAAAAACTGTTTTTT
NA	NA	TRBV27	TRBJ1-1	CASSLNPGWANTEAFF	TGTGCCAGCAGTTTAAACCCCGGGTGGGCCAACACTGAAGCTTTCTTT
NA	TRBD1	TRBV5-5	TRBJ2-7	CASSAGQGFYEQYF	TGTGCCAGCAGCGCCGGACAGGGTTTCTACGAGCAGTACTTC
few	TRBD1	TRBV2	TRBJ1-2	CASLPVTGFGYTF	TGTGCCAGCCTACCCGTGACAGGGTTTGGCTACACCTTC
once	NA	TRBV29-1	TRBJ2-7	CSVGDFEQYF	TGCAGCGTGGGAGATTTCGAGCAGTACTTC